This TCR beta chain was identified during a study of blood T cell repertoires in COVID-19. At the level of the study: T cells, B-cell-depleted T cells, or PBMCs provided the cDNA or gDNA that served as material.

Germline loops: CDR1 SGHRS, CDR2 YFSETQ. The J segment lost 3 bases and the V segment lost 0 bases, leaving 7 bases of the junction unmatched. This CDR3 is 16 amino acids long. In the authors' workflow: Quantification of nucleated cells was approximated via reference gene primer amplification. Libraries were prepared by immunoSEQ multiplex PCR; TCRdb keeps only in-frame clonotypes and omits some of them. V, J and clone size are those of that table, while D and trimming were read from the DNA. This sample has fewer than 300,000 clones; roughly 85% occur once, and the top ten carry 4.5% to 5.5%. This chain links TRBV5-1 with TRBJ2-5, with 8 bases aligning to TRBD2. The sequence was obtained from a middle-aged man with active or convalescent COVID-19. Sequences were obtained from peripheral blood. The DNA for the CDR3 is TGCGCCAGCAGCTTGGTTTCAGGTAGCGGGAAAGAGACCCAGTACTTC. This encodes CASSLVSGSGKETQYF.